The next 31 T cell receptor beta chains were all read from a single sample in a study of PD-L1 blockade in urothelial cancer. Data came from immunoSEQ multiplex PCR; TCRdb stores just in-frame clones and leaves some out. The sample holds some 54,000 clones, roughly 84% seen once. The specimen was PBMCs, collected around atezolizumab (anti-PD-L1) treatment. Receptors originate from a man aged 35 to 55 with urothelial cancer.

V gene TRBV28 combines with J gene TRBJ2-1; 10 bases map to TRBD1. V was clipped by 6 bases and J by 6 bases; unmatched bases: 2. The CDR3 runs 13 residues. CDR1 is MDHEN and CDR2 is SYDVKM in the germline V gene. The CDR3 DNA is TGTGCCAGCAGGGACAGGGGGAGCAATGAGCAGTTCTTC. Protein sequence: CASRDRGSNEQFF.

This clone has only a few counts. DNA for the CDR3: TGTGCCAGCAGTGACAGGGAAGCCAAAAACATTCAGTACTTC. This encodes CASSDREAKNIQYF. This chain connects TRBV2 to TRBJ2-4; possible D gene TRBD1, 5 bases. Between the trimmed V and J ends, which lost 3 bases and 0 bases, there was a span of 6 bases. CDR1 and CDR2 (germline): SNHLY, FYNNEI. CDR3 size: 14 residues.

The chain recombines TRBV7-8 with TRBJ2-7; no reliable D call. Germline lookup yields CDR1 SGHVS and CDR2 FQNEAQ. The V and J ends lost 5 bases and 7 bases respectively, with 15 bases between them. The CDR3 consists of 13 residues. CDR3 amino acids: CASSPRDFREQYF. CDR3 coding DNA: TGTGCCAGCAGCCCTCGTGATTTTCGGGAGCAGTACTTC. The full variable domain, its missing parts supplied by reference TRBV7-8 and TRBJ2-7, is GAGVSQSPRYKVAKRGQDVALRCDPISGHVSLFWYQQALGQGPEFLTYFQNEAQLDKSGLPSDRFFAERPEGSVSTLKIQRTQQEDSAVYLCASSPRDFREQYFGPGTRLTVT.

The rearrangement uses TRBV4-3 and TRBJ1-1, with D tentatively TRBD1 (6 bases). Trimming stripped 0 bases from V and 5 bases from J, with 13 bases between. The CDR3 runs to 15 residues. Germline V CDR1 and CDR2: LGHNA, YSLEER. Written as DNA, the CDR3 is TGCGCCAGCAGCCAAGATCCCAGGGGAGAGACTGAAGCTTTCTTT. It encodes CASSQDPRGETEAFF.

Comments on this clone: The germline gene is not matched at one end of the junction; a read error may be the cause. The J gene is TRBJ1-2, the V gene TRBV2, with TRBD1 matching 7 bases. Germline-derived CDR1 and CDR2 are SNHLY and FYNNEI. CDR3 length: 13 amino acids. DNA for the CDR3: TGTGCCAGCCGTGACAGGGTCTCCTATGGCTACACCTTC. This encodes CASRDRVSYGYTF.

The V call is TRBV7-9, the J call TRBJ2-1, with D unresolved. With 5 bases removed from V and 0 bases from J, the gap between germline ends came to 17 bases. This CDR3 spans 17 amino acids. Germline V gene sequence: CDR1 SEHNR, CDR2 FQNEAQ (reference sequence). The CDR3 protein is CASSLPRLAPSYNEQFF. CDR3 sequence (DNA): TGTGCCAGCAGCCTTCCGCGGCTGGCGCCCTCCTACAATGAGCAGTTCTTC. Together with reference TRBV7-9 and TRBJ2-1, the CDR3 gives the full variable domain: DTGVSQNPRHKITKRGQNVTFRCDPISEHNRLYWYRQTLGQGPEFLTYFQNEAQLEKSRLLSDRFSAERPKGSFSTLEIQRTEQGDSAMYLCASSLPRLAPSYNEQFFGPGTRLTVL.

CDR3 amino acids: CASSAGTSQGNQPQHF. DNA of the CDR3: TGTGCCAGCAGCGCTGGGACATCTCAGGGCAATCAGCCCCAGCATTTT. The V call is TRBV9, the J call TRBJ1-5, with D possibly TRBD1 on 6 matching bases. CDR1 and CDR2 (germline): SGDLS, YYNGEE. There are 16 residues in the CDR3. V gave up 3 bases and J gave up 2 bases, with 15 bases separating them.

This clone has just a few counts. The V gene is TRBV7-9, the J gene TRBJ2-1; D is undetermined. Trimming removed 3 bases at V and 8 bases at J, with 2 bases between. Germline assignment: CDR1 SEHNR and CDR2 FQNEAQ (reference sequence). The CDR3 is 10 residues long. CDR3 in amino acids: CASSFDEQFF. The CDR3 coding sequence is TGTGCCAGCAGCTTCGATGAGCAGTTCTTC.

The chain is built from TRBV30 and TRBJ2-7; perhaps TRBD2 as D (6 bases). V dropped 3 bases and J dropped 2 bases, with 11 bases sitting between them. Germline lookup yields CDR1 GTSNPN and CDR2 SVGIG (reference sequence). The CDR3 contains 13 residues. The CDR3, as DNA: TGTGCCTGGAGGACTAGGGCTACCTACGAGCAGTACTTC. As protein: CAWRTRATYEQYF.

This clone was detected once. This chain joins TRBV10-3 and TRBJ1-1; no reliable D call. CDR3 length equals 17 residues. V lost 0 bases and J 1 base, leaving 15 bases between the germline ends. From germline, CDR1 is ENHRY and CDR2 SYGVKD. DNA of the CDR3: TGTGCCATCAGTGAGTCAGGGAGGTCGGGCGGGAACACTGAAGCTTTCTTT. This codes for CAISESGRSGGNTEAFF.

The V and J genes are TRBV13 and TRBJ1-5; D remains ambiguous. Germline CDR1 PRHDT, CDR2 FYEKMQ (reference sequence). The V and J ends lost 5 bases and 8 bases respectively, with 13 bases between them. The CDR3 extends over 13 amino acids. This CDR3 is CASSRSRGKPQHF. CDR3 nucleotide sequence: TGTGCCAGCAGCCGTTCCCGAGGGAAGCCCCAGCATTTT.

The rearrangement links TRBV19 to TRBJ1-1, with D possibly matching TRBD1 (5 bases). The V end lost 2 bases, the J end lost 6 bases, and 10 bases lay between the germline ends. The CDR3 extends over 13 amino acids. Germline values: CDR1 LNHDA, CDR2 SQIVND (reference sequence). CDR3 residues: CASSITGGAEAFF. CDR3 bases: TGTGCCAGTAGTATAACGGGGGGAGCTGAAGCTTTCTTT.

On this clone itself: One junction end disagrees with the germline gene, perhaps due to a read error. V gene TRBV7-7 combines with J gene TRBJ1-1; weak D call: TRBD1 (5 bases). CDR3 size: 13 residues. Per germline, CDR1 SSHAT and CDR2 FNYEAQ (reference sequence). The CDR3: CASSPREGTEAFF. The CDR3 DNA is TGTGCTAGCAGCCCCAGGGAGGGCACTGAAGCTTTCTTT.

This clone was detected once. Distinct nucleotide sequences in the sample also encode this CDR3. The chain couples TRBV7-2 to TRBJ2-3; D is unclear. Trimming removed 4 bases at V and 3 bases at J, with 2 bases between. This CDR3 spans 11 amino acids. The germline V gene encodes CDR1 SGHTA and CDR2 FQGNSA. The CDR3 region is CASSSTDTQYF. In DNA, the CDR3 is TGTGCCAGCAGCTCGACAGATACGCAGTATTTT.

This sequence joins TRBV29-1 and TRBJ2-5, with 9 bases fitting TRBD2. Looked up from germline, CDR1 is SQVTM and CDR2 is ANQGSEA. The junction had 12 bases not matched to a gene; V was cut back by 2 bases and J by 5 bases. This CDR3 comprises 16 residues. The CDR3 sequence is CSVEIYGASGMETQYF. The DNA of the CDR3 is TGCAGCGTTGAAATTTATGGGGCTAGCGGGATGGAGACCCAGTACTTC. The full variable domain, completed using reference TRBV29-1 and TRBJ2-5, is SAVISQKPSRDICQRGTSLTIQCQVDSQVTMMFWYRQQPGQSLTLIATANQGSEATYESGFVIDKFPISRPNLTFSTLTVSNMSPEDSSIYLCSVEIYGASGMETQYFGPGTRLLVL.

This chain connects TRBV7-3 to TRBJ2-1; TRBD2 matches 9 bases. Germline V gene sequence: CDR1 SGHTA, CDR2 FQGTGA. After removal of 6 bases from V and 7 bases from J, the junction contained 13 bases not matched to a gene. CDR3 length: 16 residues. CDR3 region: CASSPLAGGPPNEQFF. Here the CDR3 DNA reads TGTGCCAGCAGTCCCCTCGCGGGAGGGCCTCCAAATGAGCAGTTCTTC. Variable domain in full (rest from reference TRBV7-3 and TRBJ2-1): GAGVSQTPSNKVTEKGKYVELRCDPISGHTALYWYRQSLGQGPEFLIYFQGTGAADDSGLPNDRFFAVRPEGSVSTLKIQRTERGDSAVYLCASSPLAGGPPNEQFFGPGTRLTVL.

V usage is TRBV14 and J usage is TRBJ2-7; D is undetermined. Per the germline V gene, CDR1 is SGHDN and CDR2 is FVKESK. With 1 base removed from V and 6 bases from J, the gap between germline ends came to 16 bases. There are 15 residues in the CDR3. CDR3 sequence (DNA): TGTGCCAGCAGCCAAGGGCGCGGCGGCTATGGCGAGCAGTACTTC. It specifies CASSQGRGGYGEQYF.

Concerning this clone: A junction boundary mismatches the germline segment, possibly from a read error. The chain couples TRBV7-7 to TRBJ2-3; D is ambiguous. CDR3 length: 13 residues. Germline-derived CDR1 and CDR2 are SSHAT and FNYEAQ (reference sequence). As DNA, the CDR3 is TGTGCTAGCAGCTTAGTAGACACAGATACGCAGTATTTT. It yields the protein CASSLVDTDTQYF.

The chain has TRBV7-3 and TRBJ2-5, with a tentative D call TRBD2 (6 bases). Germline values: CDR1 SGHTA, CDR2 FQGTGA. V gave up 0 bases and J gave up 4 bases, with 12 bases separating them. CDR3 length equals 15 residues. DNA for the CDR3: TGTGCCAGCAGCTTAACAAAGGAGGGCCCAGAGACCCAGTACTTC. It yields the protein CASSLTKEGPETQYF.

The DNA of the CDR3 is TGCGCCAGCAGCCAAGCCCTGGGGGCGGCACCTAGCACAGATACGCAGTATTTT. Its protein is CASSQALGAAPSTDTQYF. The chain combines TRBV4-3 with TRBJ2-3, with a tentative D call TRBD1 (6 bases). Between the trimmed V and J ends, which lost 1 base and 0 bases, there was a span of 17 bases. CDR3 length: 18 amino acids. CDR1 and CDR2 from the germline V gene are LGHNA and YSLEER.

A single count supports this clone. V gene TRBV6-5 combines with J gene TRBJ2-1; tentatively, D is TRBD2 (5 bases). The V gene lost 2 bases and the J gene lost 7 bases, with 12 bases spanning the gap. Germline CDR1 MNHEY, CDR2 SVGAGI. The CDR3 runs 14 residues. This CDR3 reads CASSYLQLGNEQFF. The DNA for the CDR3 is TGTGCCAGCAGTTACCTTCAACTAGGGAATGAGCAGTTCTTC.

With regard to this clone: Its ends do not fully match the called genes, so a read error is possible. The V gene is TRBV7-7, the J gene TRBJ1-3, with 7 bases lining up with TRBD1. CDR3 length: 17 amino acids. The germline gives CDR1 SSHAT, CDR2 FNYEAQ (reference sequence). The CDR3 is CASSWGQIPRIGNTIYF. The CDR3 nucleotides are TGTGCTAGCAGTTGGGGACAGATTCCTCGGATTGGAAACACCATATATTTT. The entire variable domain, with the rest obtained from reference TRBV7-7 and TRBJ1-3, is as follows: GAGVSQSPRYKVTKRGQDVTLRCDPISSHATLYWYQQALGQGPEFLTYFNYEAQPDKSGLPSDRFSAERPEGSISTLTIQRTEQRDSAMYRCASSWGQIPRIGNTIYFGEGSWLTVV.

The chain combines TRBV6-1 with TRBJ1-2; 8 positions agree with TRBD1. The J segment lost 4 bases and the V segment lost 5 bases, leaving 6 bases of the junction unmatched. Per the germline V gene, CDR1 is MNHNS and CDR2 is SASEGT. This CDR3 has 14 amino acids. The CDR3 region is CASSRQGTGYGYTF. As DNA, the CDR3 is TGTGCCAGCAGTCGTCAGGGGACAGGCTATGGCTACACCTTC.

The V call is TRBV6-5, the J call TRBJ1-1; the D is unclear. CDR1 is MNHEY, CDR2 SVGAGI, per germline. The CDR3 length is 14 residues. V gave up 8 bases and J gave up 0 bases, with 13 bases separating them. The CDR3 DNA sequence: TGTGCCAGCCGACACCAGGCAATGAACACTGAAGCTTTCTTT. This sequence encodes CASRHQAMNTEAFF.

The chain carries TRBV5-1 and TRBJ2-7; possible D gene TRBD2, 5 bases. The germline CDR1 and CDR2 sequences are SGHRS and YFSETQ. Trimming took off 4 bases at V and 1 base at J, with 12 bases between the two ends. CDR3 length equals 14 residues. CDR3 DNA sequence: TGCGCCAGCAGCCCGACCGGCGGGTCCTACGAGCAGTACTTC. Encoded protein: CASSPTGGSYEQYF.

This sequence joins TRBV28 and TRBJ1-1; no firm D call. The CDR3 totals 13 residues. Germline CDR1 MDHEN, CDR2 SYDVKM. Trimming left V 2 bases short and J 4 bases short, with 8 bases between. CDR3 protein: CASSLGGSTEAFF. CDR3 DNA sequence: TGTGCCAGCAGTTTAGGAGGGAGCACTGAAGCTTTCTTT.

The V call is TRBV5-6, the J call TRBJ2-6; 9 bases match TRBD1. CDR3 length: 17 residues. V gave up 4 bases and J gave up 1 base; unmatched junction bases: 6. Per germline, CDR1 SGHDT and CDR2 YYEEEE. CDR3 nucleotides: TGTGCCAGCAGCGGGGGAGGACAGGGGTCTGGGGCCAACGTCCTGACTTTC. Amino acids: CASSGGGQGSGANVLTF.

This rearrangement joins TRBV19 to TRBJ2-1; D call uncertain. Germline V CDR1 and CDR2: LNHDA, SQIVND (reference sequence). There are 14 residues in the CDR3. V lost 5 bases and J 5 bases, leaving 13 bases between the germline ends. The chain's CDR3 is CASSLSPRDNEQFF. The CDR3 region has the DNA TGTGCCAGTAGTCTTTCCCCCCGAGACAATGAGCAGTTCTTC.

This clone is a singleton in its sample. This rearrangement joins TRBV29-1 to TRBJ2-3; 8 bases fit TRBD2. Germline CDR1 is SQVTM and CDR2 is ANQGSEA. This CDR3 region has 15 residues. J lost 1 base, V lost 2 bases, and 5 bases had no gene match. The CDR3 DNA reads as TGCAGCGTTGAACTGTTAGCGGGGCGCACAGATACGCAGTATTTT. It specifies CSVELLAGRTDTQYF.

V and J are TRBV18 and TRBJ2-1; 10 nucleotides align to TRBD2. The CDR3 spans 16 residues. Germline V gene data show CDR1 as KGHSH and CDR2 as LQKENI. With 3 bases clipped from V and 5 bases from J, the junction kept 7 bases outside the gene matches. The CDR3 nucleotides are TGTGCCAGCTCACCTCGTACTAGCGGGAACGACAATGAGCAGTTCTTC. It translates to CASSPRTSGNDNEQFF.

The V call is TRBV7-9, the J call TRBJ2-1; a possible D gene is TRBD2 (6 bases). V shed 6 bases and J shed 6 bases, with 12 bases lying between them. Per germline, CDR1 SEHNR and CDR2 FQNEAQ (reference sequence). The CDR3 spans 13 residues. CDR3 in amino acids: CASSRLAINEQFF. DNA of the CDR3: TGTGCCAGCAGTAGGCTAGCGATCAATGAGCAGTTCTTC.